Presented here are 2 T cell receptor beta chains from one specimen sequenced in a study of blood T cell repertoires in COVID-19. Clones were read by immunoSEQ multiplex PCR, and TCRdb kept only the in-frame ones, dropping some. This table has roughly 380,000 clones, around 91% appearing once. Sequenced sample: peripheral blood. These receptors were obtained from a woman in her 40s with COVID-19, enrolled during active disease.

This clone occurred once. The V call is TRBV30, the J call TRBJ2-2; TRBD2 agrees at 10 bases. Germline lookup yields CDR1 GTSNPN and CDR2 SVGIG (reference sequence). V lost 6 bases and J lost 5; bases outside the gene matches: 15. The CDR3 length is 17 residues. CDR3 nucleotide sequence: TGTGCCTGTTCCGCGGGGGTTAGCGGGAGGATAACCGGGGAGCTGTTTTTT. Amino acid sequence: CACSAGVSGRITGELFF.

This clone appeared a single time. The V call is TRBV5-6, the J call TRBJ1-5, with 12 bases that match TRBD1. This CDR3 spans 16 amino acids. With 3 bases clipped from V and 5 bases from J, the junction kept 6 bases outside the gene matches. From germline, CDR1 is SGHDT and CDR2 YYEEEE. The CDR3 loop is CASSSPGTGGDQPQHF. CDR3 nucleotides: TGTGCCAGCAGCTCCCCGGGGACAGGGGGCGATCAGCCCCAGCATTTT.